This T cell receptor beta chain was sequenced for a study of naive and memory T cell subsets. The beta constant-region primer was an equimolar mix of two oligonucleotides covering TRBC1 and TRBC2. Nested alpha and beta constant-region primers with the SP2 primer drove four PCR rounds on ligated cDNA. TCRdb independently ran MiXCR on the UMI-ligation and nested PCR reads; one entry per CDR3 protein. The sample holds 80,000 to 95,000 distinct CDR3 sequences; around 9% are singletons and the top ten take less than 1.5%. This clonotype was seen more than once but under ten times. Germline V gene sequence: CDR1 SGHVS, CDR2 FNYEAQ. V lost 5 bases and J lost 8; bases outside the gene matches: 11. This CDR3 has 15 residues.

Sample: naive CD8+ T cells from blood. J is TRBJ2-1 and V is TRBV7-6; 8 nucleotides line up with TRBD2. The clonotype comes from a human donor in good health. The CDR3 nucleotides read TGTGCCAGCAGCCGGGGGATAGCGGGATTCGATGAGCAGTTCTTC. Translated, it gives CASSRGIAGFDEQFF.